The 25 T cell receptor beta chains reported below all come from one sample, sequenced in a study of control samples from healthy donors and cancer patients. TCRdb's table, derived via immunoSEQ multiplex PCR, lists solely in-frame clones and lacks some. The table lists 150,000 to 200,000 clones, around 91% of them singletons. The specimen sequenced was blood. Receptor source: a woman aged 50 to 65 in good health.

In its sample, this clone was seen once. The chain combines TRBV9 with TRBJ2-1, with unresolved D. CDR1 is SGDLS and CDR2 is YYNGEE in the germline V gene. V dropped 0 bases and J dropped 6 bases, with 13 bases sitting between them. There are 15 residues in the CDR3. As DNA, the CDR3 is TGTGCCAGCAGCGTAGGGAACACCCACTTCAATGAGCAGTTCTTC. Translation: CASSVGNTHFNEQFF. The full variable domain, in which reference TRBV9 and TRBJ2-1 provide the parts outside the CDR3, is DSGVTQTPKHLITATGQRVTLRCSPRSGDLSVYWYQQSLDQGLQFLIQYYNGEERAKGNILERFSAQQFPDLHSELNLSSLELGDSALYFCASSVGNTHFNEQFFGPGTRLTVL.

The chain uses TRBV5-6 and TRBJ2-3; D gene uncertain. The germline gives CDR1 SGHDT, CDR2 YYEEEE. Between the trimmed V and J ends, which lost 0 bases and 6 bases, there was a span of 8 bases. The CDR3 is made up of 13 amino acids. CDR3 amino acids: CASSLGARDTQYF. Here the CDR3 DNA reads TGTGCCAGCAGCTTGGGGGCCCGGGATACGCAGTATTTT.

The chain combines TRBV28 with TRBJ1-5; D unclear. V lost 5 bases and J 5 bases, leaving 19 bases between the germline ends. From germline, CDR1 is MDHEN and CDR2 SYDVKM. This CDR3 region has 16 residues. CDR3 sequence reads: CASSTQAGLFDQPQHF. The CDR3 nucleotides are TGTGCCAGCAGTACTCAAGCCGGGCTTTTCGATCAGCCCCAGCATTTT.

The chain joins TRBV5-1 to TRBJ2-5, with D perhaps TRBD2 (6 bases). The CDR3 length is 16 residues. V lost 4 bases, J lost 5 bases, and 21 bases lay in between. Germline V gene sequence: CDR1 SGHRS, CDR2 YFSETQ. The CDR3 sequence: CASSATSQLASETQYF. The CDR3 DNA reads TGCGCCAGCAGCGCCACCTCGCAGCTAGCGTCGGAGACCCAGTACTTC. The full variable domain, rest sourced from reference TRBV5-1 and TRBJ2-5, is KAGVTQTPRYLIKTRGQQVTLSCSPISGHRSVSWYQQTPGQGLQFLFEYFSETQRNKGNFPGRFSGRQFSNSRSEMNVSTLELGDSALYLCASSATSQLASETQYFGPGTRLLVL.

V is TRBV7-2 and J is TRBJ2-2; D unclear. Germline lookup yields CDR1 SGHTA and CDR2 FQGNSA. The CDR3 consists of 16 residues. The ends were cut back, 2 bases at V and 2 bases at J, with 12 bases in the middle. Here the CDR3 DNA reads TGTGCCAGCAGCTTATCGGCGGTAATCAACACCGGGGAGCTGTTTTTT. Protein sequence: CASSLSAVINTGELFF.

The V gene is TRBV10-3, the J gene TRBJ2-6, with TRBD1 as a possible D gene (6 bases). This CDR3 has 17 amino acids. Germline V CDR1 and CDR2: ENHRY, SYGVKD. Between the trimmed V and J ends, which lost 0 bases and 0 bases, there was a span of 9 bases. The CDR3 loop is CAISESTGGSGANVLTF. Here the CDR3 DNA reads TGTGCCATCAGTGAGTCGACAGGTGGCTCTGGGGCCAACGTCCTGACTTTC.

The V and J genes are TRBV5-1 and TRBJ2-5; no definite D call. The CDR3 has 11 residues. CDR1 SGHRS and CDR2 YFSETQ come from the germline V gene. With 3 bases removed from V and 2 bases from J, the gap between germline ends came to 2 bases. CDR3 nucleotide sequence: TGCGCCAGCAGCTATCAAGAGACCCAGTACTTC. Its protein product is CASSYQETQYF.

This chain connects TRBV27 to TRBJ1-4; weak D call: TRBD1 (5 bases). The CDR3 spans 15 residues. CDR1 is MNHEY, CDR2 SMNVEV, per germline (reference sequence). Trimming pared 1 base from V and 5 bases from J, leaving 11 bases between. CDR3 nucleotides: TGTGCCAGCAGTTTATTGGGGACTAGGAATGAAAAACTGTTTTTT. Translation gives CASSLLGTRNEKLFF. Full variable domain (outside the CDR3, taken from reference TRBV27 and TRBJ1-4): EAQVTQNPRYLITVTGKKLTVTCSQNMNHEYMSWYRQDPGLGLRQIYYSMNVEVTDKGDVPEGYKVSRKEKRNFPLILESPSPNQTSLYFCASSLLGTRNEKLFFGSGTQLSVL.

The gene calls are TRBV2 and TRBJ2-3; D may be TRBD1 or TRBD2 (5 bases each). CDR3 size: 14 residues. Trimming left V 3 bases short and J 8 bases short, with 15 bases between. From germline, CDR1 is SNHLY and CDR2 FYNNEI. For the CDR3, the DNA is TGTGCCAGCAGTGAGACCTGGGGGAGTGTTACGCAGTATTTT. Its protein product is CASSETWGSVTQYF.

This clone was picked up one time. Other nucleotide sequences in the sample specify the same CDR3. J is TRBJ2-7 and V is TRBV28; 7 bases are a match to TRBD2. V trimming: 5 bases; J trimming: 7 bases; junction bases outside the gene matches: 11. The V gene's germline CDR1 is MDHEN and CDR2 SYDVKM. This CDR3 region has 14 residues. CDR3 in DNA: TGTGCCAGCAGTAAATGGGGGGGTCTTGGGGAGCAGTACTTC. Translation gives CASSKWGGLGEQYF. Variable domain in full (rest from reference TRBV28 and TRBJ2-7): DVKVTQSSRYLVKRTGEKVFLECVQDMDHENMFWYRQDPGLGLRLIYFSYDVKMKEKGDIPEGYSVSREKKERFSLILESASTNQTSMYLCASSKWGGLGEQYFGPGTRLTVT.

This clone was picked up one time. V is TRBV18 and J is TRBJ2-4, with D tentatively TRBD1 or TRBD2 (5 bases each). This CDR3 spans 14 amino acids. The V end lost 3 bases, the J end lost 7 bases, and 13 bases lay between the germline ends. Germline V lookup: CDR1 KGHSH, CDR2 LQKENI. CDR3 sequence: CASSPQFEGNIQYF. The CDR3 nucleotides are TGTGCCAGCTCACCTCAATTCGAGGGGAACATTCAGTACTTC.

This clone was detected once. The chain has TRBV27 and TRBJ2-7; TRBD2 aligns across 8 bases. Germline CDR1 is MNHEY and CDR2 is SMNVEV (reference sequence). Unmatched junction bases numbered 8, after V lost 4 bases and J lost 3 bases. CDR3 length equals 15 residues. The CDR3 nucleotides read TGTGCCAGCAGTTACTCCGGGACTAGGATCTACGAGCAGTACTTC. It specifies CASSYSGTRIYEQYF.

This chain joins TRBV3-1 (or the pseudogene TRBV3-2) and TRBJ2-7, with D perhaps being TRBD1 or TRBD2 (6 bases each). Trimming removed 1 base from V and 3 bases from J, with 13 bases in between. The CDR3 sequence is 15 residues long. The V gene's germline CDR1 is LGHDT and CDR2 YNNKEL (reference sequence). The CDR3 here is CASSQGDRGRYEQYF. Here the CDR3 DNA reads TGTGCCAGCAGCCAAGGTGATCGGGGGCGCTACGAGCAGTACTTC.

The genes are TRBV6-2 or TRBV6-3 and TRBJ1-1; D is ambiguous. Deletions cut 4 bases from V and 0 bases from J, with 6 bases between. Germline V gene data show CDR1 as MNHEY and CDR2 as SVGEGT. This CDR3 contains 13 residues. CDR3 DNA: TGTGCCAGCAGTTTGATTATGAACACTGAAGCTTTCTTT. This sequence encodes CASSLIMNTEAFF.

J is TRBJ1-2 and V is TRBV4-1, with D possibly TRBD1 on 6 matching bases. The germline V gene encodes CDR1 MGHRA and CDR2 YSYEKL. V lost 0 bases, J lost 8 bases, and 16 bases lay in between. This CDR3 is built from 15 residues. CDR3 bases: TGCGCCAGCAGCCAAGATGAAACAGGGAGGGGCGGCTACACCTTC. Translation: CASSQDETGRGGYTF.

The chain recombines TRBV29-1 with TRBJ2-2; possibly TRBD1 or TRBD2 for D (6 bases each). Trimming cost V 7 bases and J 4 bases, with 16 bases left between them. The CDR3 has 14 residues. The V gene's germline CDR1 is SQVTM and CDR2 ANQGSEA. The CDR3 sequence: CSAERGVGTGELFF. The CDR3 DNA reads as TGCAGCGCCGAAAGGGGGGTGGGCACCGGGGAGCTGTTTTTT.

The V and J genes are TRBV4-3 and TRBJ1-4; D is undetermined. This CDR3 is 16 amino acids long. Trimming took 0 bases from V and 0 from J, leaving 8 bases between them. Germline V gene data show CDR1 as LGHNA and CDR2 as YSLEER. The CDR3 spells CASSQEVLATNEKLFF. The CDR3 nucleotides read TGCGCCAGCAGCCAAGAAGTCCTAGCAACTAATGAAAAACTGTTTTTT.

About this clone: Compared with germline, one end of the junction differs, possibly owing to a read error. The V and J genes are TRBV5-1 and TRBJ2-5; 7 bases fit TRBD1. The germline V gene encodes CDR1 SGHRS and CDR2 YFSETQ. The CDR3 extends over 15 amino acids. CDR3 bases: TGCGCCAGCAGCGGGTCTATACAGGGGATTGAGATCCAGTACTTC. Its protein product is CASSGSIQGIEIQYF. Using reference TRBV5-1 and TRBJ2-5 for the parts outside the CDR3, the full variable domain is KAGVTQTPRYLIKTRGQQVTLSCSPISGHRSVSWYQQTPGQGLQFLFEYFSETQRNKGNFPGRFSGRQFSNSRSEMNVSTLELGDSALYLCASSGSIQGIEIQYFGPGTRLLVL.

The chain joins TRBV7-9 to TRBJ2-3; 10 bases match TRBD2. With 5 bases clipped from V and 4 bases from J, the junction kept 12 bases outside the gene matches. Germline loops: CDR1 SEHNR, CDR2 FQNEAQ (reference sequence). The CDR3 contains 17 residues. CDR3 DNA sequence: TGTGCCAGCAGCCCAAGCTTAGCGGGGGGCCGACCAGATACGCAGTATTTT. It is translated as CASSPSLAGGRPDTQYF.

The genes are TRBV6-1 and TRBJ1-1; D not certain. V lost 3 bases and J lost 6, with 8 bases in between. CDR1 is MNHNS, CDR2 SASEGT, per germline. This CDR3 spans 12 amino acids. The CDR3 bases are TGTGCCAGCAGTGAGTACCCTCCTGAAGCTTTCTTT. Translating gives CASSEYPPEAFF.

The gene calls are TRBV4-3 and TRBJ1-2; D perhaps matches TRBD1 (5 bases). The V end was cut by 0 bases, the J end by 4 bases, with 12 bases between. The CDR3 loop spans 15 amino acids. Germline-derived CDR1 and CDR2 are LGHNA and YSLEER. CDR3 DNA: TGCGCCAGCAGCCAAGAGAGGGGTCGTAGCTATGGCTACACCTTC. Amino acids: CASSQERGRSYGYTF.

The chain is built from TRBV5-6 and TRBJ2-6; D remains ambiguous. Germline CDR1 is SGHDT and CDR2 is YYEEEE. This CDR3 is built from 15 residues. V was pared by 2 bases and J by 4 bases, with 10 bases between. The CDR3 bases are TGTGCCAGCAGCTTCCGAGCTACCGGGGCCAACGTCCTGACTTTC. It specifies CASSFRATGANVLTF. Based on the CDR3 plus reference TRBV5-6 and TRBJ2-6, the full variable domain is DAGVTQSPTHLIKTRGQQVTLRCSPKSGHDTVSWYQQALGQGPQFIFQYYEEEERQRGNFPDRFSGHQFPNYSSELNVNALLLGDSALYLCASSFRATGANVLTFGAGSRLTVL.

The V gene is TRBV24-1, the J gene TRBJ2-1; the D is unclear. The V gene's germline CDR1 is KGHDR and CDR2 SFDVKD. This CDR3 is 12 amino acids long. V was pared by 7 bases and J by 7 bases, with 10 bases between. The CDR3 DNA sequence: TGTGCCACCAGAGGTTTAGGTAATGAGCAGTTCTTC. Its translation is CATRGLGNEQFF.

This chain's CDR3 is CASSVPGPAGETQYF. DNA for the CDR3: TGTGCCAGCAGTGTTCCAGGTCCAGCCGGGGAGACCCAGTACTTC. The chain couples TRBV25-1 to TRBJ2-5; D is uncertain. Germline CDR1 and CDR2: MGHDK and SYGVNS. The CDR3 consists of 15 residues. V shed 4 bases and J shed 5 bases, with 17 bases lying between them.

V gene TRBV5-5 combines with J gene TRBJ1-2; a possible D gene is TRBD1 (6 bases). CDR1 is SGHKS and CDR2 is YYEKEE in the germline V gene (reference sequence). The CDR3 length is 12 residues. Deletions cut 4 bases from V and 6 bases from J, with 10 bases between. CDR3 sequence reads: CASSRTVDGYTF. CDR3 DNA sequence: TGTGCCAGCAGCCGGACAGTTGATGGCTACACCTTC.